This T cell receptor (beta chain) appears in the sequencing data of a study of human T cells and chemical hapten exposure. Across the study: Patients having alopecia areata, totalis or universalis were mostly female. Study-wide points: There was alopecia in the donors, so their immune response may differ from that of healthy people. Expanded TCRs clustered into significantly more large CDR3 similarity groups than controls, the analysis revealed.

Time point specified: patch test 1, 2 weeks after DPC sensitization. Treatment meaning: therapeutic diphenylcyclopropenone sensitization with weekly scalp DPC. TCRdb processed the RACE reads anew with MiXCR; each CDR3 protein has one entry. The sample holds some 340,000 distinct CDR3 sequences; approximately 6.3% are singletons and the top ten take more than 7%. This clonotype was detected many times. Its antigen is currently unknown. The CDR3 runs 11 residues. V lost 6 bases and J lost 7, with 10 bases in between. CDR1 and CDR2 from the germline V gene are MNHEY and SVGEGT. The V and J genes are TRBV6-2 or TRBV6-3 and TRBJ2-7; perhaps TRBD1 as D (6 bases). The sequence came from a woman under 30 with alopecia areata. Some clones in this sample may be carry-over from other donors' samples. This material consisted of whole blood, taken in connection with sensitization to the hapten diphenylcyclopropenone (DPC). The CDR3, as DNA: TGTGCCAGCAGCCCCGGGACAGAGCAGTACTTC. This encodes CASSPGTEQYF.